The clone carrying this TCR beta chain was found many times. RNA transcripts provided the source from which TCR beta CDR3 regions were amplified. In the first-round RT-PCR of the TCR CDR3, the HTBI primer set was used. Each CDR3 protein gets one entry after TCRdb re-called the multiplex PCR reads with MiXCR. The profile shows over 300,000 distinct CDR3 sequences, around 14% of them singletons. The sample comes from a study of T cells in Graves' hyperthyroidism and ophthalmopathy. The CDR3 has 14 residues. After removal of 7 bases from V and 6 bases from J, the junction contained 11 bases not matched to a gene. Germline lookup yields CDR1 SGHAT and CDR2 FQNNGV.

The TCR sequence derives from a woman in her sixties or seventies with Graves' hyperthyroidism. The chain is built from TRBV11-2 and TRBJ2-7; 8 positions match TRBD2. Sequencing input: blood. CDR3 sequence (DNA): TGTGCCAGCACCCCCTGGACACGGGGGGGCGAGCAGTACTTC. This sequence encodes CASTPWTRGGEQYF. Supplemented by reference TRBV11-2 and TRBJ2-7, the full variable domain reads EAGVAQSPRYKIIEKRQSVAFWCNPISGHATLYWYQQILGQGPKLLIQFQNNGVVDDSQLPKDRFSAERLKGVDSTLKIQPAKLEDSAVYLCASTPWTRGGEQYFGPGTRLTVT.